This TCR beta chain was captured by sequencing in a study of blood T cell repertoires in COVID-19. Sequenced by immunoSEQ multiplex PCR; TCRdb stores in-frame clones only, minus some. The table records around 130,000 clones, 75% to 90% of them present only once. This CDR3 region has 16 residues. The V gene end was trimmed by 5 bases and the J gene end by 4 bases; junction bases not matched to a gene: 12. CDR1 is MGHRA and CDR2 is YSYEKL in the germline V gene. The receptor was derived from a man aged 25-45 years who had recovered from COVID-19. What was sequenced was PBMCs or T cells enriched from blood (not recorded which). The rearrangement links TRBV4-1 to TRBJ2-5; 8 nucleotides agree with TRBD2. The CDR3 loop reads CASSSSSAGGGETQYF. The CDR3 DNA follows: TGCGCCAGCAGCTCTTCCTCCGCGGGGGGTGGAGAGACCCAGTACTTC.